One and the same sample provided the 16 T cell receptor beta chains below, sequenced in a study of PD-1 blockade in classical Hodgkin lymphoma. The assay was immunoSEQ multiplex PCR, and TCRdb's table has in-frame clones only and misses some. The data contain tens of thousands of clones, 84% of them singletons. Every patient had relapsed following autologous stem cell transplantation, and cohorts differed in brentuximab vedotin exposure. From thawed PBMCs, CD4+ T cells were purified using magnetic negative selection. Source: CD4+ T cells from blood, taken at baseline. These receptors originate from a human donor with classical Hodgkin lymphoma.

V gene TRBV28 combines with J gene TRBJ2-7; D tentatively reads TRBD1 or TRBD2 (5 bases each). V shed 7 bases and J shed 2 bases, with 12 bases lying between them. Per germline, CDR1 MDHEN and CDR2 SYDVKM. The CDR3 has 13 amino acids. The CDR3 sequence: CASKSQGPYEQYF. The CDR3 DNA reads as TGTGCCAGCAAATCGCAGGGACCCTACGAGCAGTACTTC.

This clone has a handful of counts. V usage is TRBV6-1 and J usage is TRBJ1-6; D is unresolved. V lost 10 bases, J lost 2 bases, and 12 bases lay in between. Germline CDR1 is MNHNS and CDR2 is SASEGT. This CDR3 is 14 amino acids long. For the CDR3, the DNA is TGTGCCACACGCGGAGGACCCTATAATTCACCCCTCCACTTT. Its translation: CATRGGPYNSPLHF.

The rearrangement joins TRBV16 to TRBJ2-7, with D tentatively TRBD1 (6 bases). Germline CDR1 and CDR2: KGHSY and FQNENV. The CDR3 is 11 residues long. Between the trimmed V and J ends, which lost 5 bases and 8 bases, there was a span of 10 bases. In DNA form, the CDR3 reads TGTGCCAGCAGCTACAGGGTTCAGCAGTACTTC. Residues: CASSYRVQQYF. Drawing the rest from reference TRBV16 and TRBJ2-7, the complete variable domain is GEEVAQTPKHLVRGEGQKAKLYCAPIKGHSYVFWYQQVLKNEFKFLISFQNENVFDETGMPKERFSAKCLPNSPCSLEIQATKLEDSAVYFCASSYRVQQYFGPGTRLTVT.

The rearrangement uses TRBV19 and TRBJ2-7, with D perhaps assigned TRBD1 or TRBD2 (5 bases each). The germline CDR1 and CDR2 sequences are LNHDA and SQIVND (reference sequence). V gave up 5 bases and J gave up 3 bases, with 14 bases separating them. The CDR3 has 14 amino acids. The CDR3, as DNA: TGTGCCAGTAGTTTGACAGTGGGAGACTACGAGCAGTACTTC. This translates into CASSLTVGDYEQYF.

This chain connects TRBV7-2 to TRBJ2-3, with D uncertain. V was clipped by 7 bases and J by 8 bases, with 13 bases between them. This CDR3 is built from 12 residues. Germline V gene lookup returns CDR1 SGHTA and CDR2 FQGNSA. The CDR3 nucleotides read TGTGCCAGCACCCTTCCGGAAGGTACGCAGTATTTT. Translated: CASTLPEGTQYF.

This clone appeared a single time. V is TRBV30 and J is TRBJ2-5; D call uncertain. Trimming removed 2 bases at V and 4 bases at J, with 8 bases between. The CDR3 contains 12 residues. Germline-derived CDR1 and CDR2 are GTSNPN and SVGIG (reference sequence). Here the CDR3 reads CAWSRDRETQYF. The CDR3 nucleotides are TGTGCCTGGAGTAGGGATCGAGAGACCCAGTACTTC.

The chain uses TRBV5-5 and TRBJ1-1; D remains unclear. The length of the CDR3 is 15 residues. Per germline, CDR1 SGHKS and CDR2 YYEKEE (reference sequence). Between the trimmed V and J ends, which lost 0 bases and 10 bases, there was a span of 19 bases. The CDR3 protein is CASSLAVTPPEVAFF. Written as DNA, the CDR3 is TGTGCCAGCAGCTTGGCCGTAACACCTCCGGAGGTAGCTTTCTTT.

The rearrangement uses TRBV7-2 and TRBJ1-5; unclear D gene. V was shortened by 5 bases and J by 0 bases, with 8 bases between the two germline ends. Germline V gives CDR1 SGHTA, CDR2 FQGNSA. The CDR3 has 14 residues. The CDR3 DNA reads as TGTGCCAGCAGCCCTATTGATAGCAATCAGCCCCAGCATTTT. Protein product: CASSPIDSNQPQHF. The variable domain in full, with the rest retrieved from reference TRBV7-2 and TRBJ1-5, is GAGVSQSPSNKVTEKGKDVELRCDPISGHTALYWYRQSLGQGLEFLIYFQGNSAPDKSGLPSDRFSAERTGGSVSTLTIQRTQQEDSAVYLCASSPIDSNQPQHFGDGTRLSIL.

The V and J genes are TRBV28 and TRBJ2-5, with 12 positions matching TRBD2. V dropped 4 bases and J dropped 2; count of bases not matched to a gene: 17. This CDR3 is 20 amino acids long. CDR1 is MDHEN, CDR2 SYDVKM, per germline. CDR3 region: CASSSSRPTSGGGSQETQYF. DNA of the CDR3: TGTGCCAGCAGTTCCTCCCGACCGACTAGCGGGGGAGGTTCTCAAGAGACCCAGTACTTC.

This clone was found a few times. The CDR3 reads CASSGPHGSEKLFF. CDR3 sequence (DNA): TGCGCCAGCAGCGGACCGCATGGAAGTGAAAAACTGTTTTTT. The chain links TRBV10-1 to TRBJ1-4; D not certain. The CDR3 is 14 residues long. Germline V gene lookup returns CDR1 WNHNN and CDR2 SYGVQD (reference sequence). Trimming cost V 6 bases and J 7 bases, with 15 bases left between them.

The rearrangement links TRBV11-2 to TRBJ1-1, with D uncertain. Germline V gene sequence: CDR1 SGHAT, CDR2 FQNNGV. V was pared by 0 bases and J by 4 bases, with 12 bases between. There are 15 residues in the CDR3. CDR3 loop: CASSLDPQWTTEAFF. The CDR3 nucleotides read TGTGCCAGCAGCTTAGATCCCCAGTGGACCACTGAAGCTTTCTTT.

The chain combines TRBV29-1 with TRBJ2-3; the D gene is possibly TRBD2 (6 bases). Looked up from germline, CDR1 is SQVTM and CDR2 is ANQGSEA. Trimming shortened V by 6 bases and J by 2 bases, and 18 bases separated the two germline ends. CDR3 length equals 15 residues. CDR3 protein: CSVPGGPTFTDTQYF. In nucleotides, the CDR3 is TGCAGCGTCCCCGGGGGACCTACCTTCACAGATACGCAGTATTTT.

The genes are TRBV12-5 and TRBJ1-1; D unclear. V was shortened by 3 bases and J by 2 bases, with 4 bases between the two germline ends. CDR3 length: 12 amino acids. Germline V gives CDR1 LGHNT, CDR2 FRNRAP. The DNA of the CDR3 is TGTGCTAGTGGTTTCCCTAACACTGAAGCTTTCTTT. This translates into CASGFPNTEAFF.

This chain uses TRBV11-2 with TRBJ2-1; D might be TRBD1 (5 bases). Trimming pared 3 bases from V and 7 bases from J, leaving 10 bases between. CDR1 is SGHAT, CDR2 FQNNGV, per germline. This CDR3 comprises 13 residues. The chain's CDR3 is CASSLQGWNEQFF. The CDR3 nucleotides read TGTGCCAGCAGCTTGCAGGGTTGGAATGAGCAGTTCTTC.

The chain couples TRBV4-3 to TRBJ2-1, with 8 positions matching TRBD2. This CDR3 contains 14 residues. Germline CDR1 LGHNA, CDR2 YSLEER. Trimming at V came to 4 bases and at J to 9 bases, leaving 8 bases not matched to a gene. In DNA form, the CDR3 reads TGCGCCAGCAGCCGCAACGGGGGGGCCGGTGAGCAGTTCTTC. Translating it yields CASSRNGGAGEQFF.

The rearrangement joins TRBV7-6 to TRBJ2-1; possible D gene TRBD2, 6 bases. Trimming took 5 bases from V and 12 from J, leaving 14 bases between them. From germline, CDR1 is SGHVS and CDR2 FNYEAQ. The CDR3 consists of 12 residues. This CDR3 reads CASSQSGGGQFF. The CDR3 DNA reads TGTGCCAGCAGCCAGTCTGGGGGAGGGCAGTTCTTC.